This T cell receptor beta chain was found in a study of blood T cells in healthy people across ages. Roughly 10 milliliters was the volume of peripheral blood drawn from each donor. Germline V CDR1 and CDR2: SGHTS, YDEGEE. The ends were cut back, 1 base at V and 7 bases at J, with 17 bases in the middle. CDR3 length: 15 residues. PCR was performed a second time for about 7 to 11 cycles using a sample-barcoded 5' primer and a J-beta primer mix. All cDNA molecules were each tagged by a template-switch adaptor with 12 random nucleotides. One entry per CDR3 protein results from TCRdb running MiXCR on the 5' RACE reads. The table has around 970,000 distinct CDR3 sequences, just over 50% seen once. Regarding this clonotype: Its matching antigen is unknown.

Study outcomes and limitations: With naive T cell percentage, TCR beta diversity showed a strong correlation.

The sequencing input was blood. The chain joins TRBV5-8 to TRBJ1-1, with D perhaps matching TRBD1 (5 bases). The clonotype was recovered from a woman aged 60-75 years in good health. CDR3 bases: TGTGCCAGCAGCTTGCAAGGGCGGGCTAGGGGTGAAGCTTTCTTT. Its translation: CASSLQGRARGEAFF.